The 5 T cell receptor beta chains given below trace back to one sample, sequenced in a study of T cells expressing NK-cell markers. After re-calling the 5' RACE reads, TCRdb lists one entry per CDR3 protein, DNA absent. This sample's table has around 260,000 distinct CDR3 sequences. The sample was blood T cells: a sorted CD56 or NKG2C T cell subset, CD4+ or CD8+ T cells, or bulk PBMC T cells (not recorded which). These receptors were collected from a woman aged 18 to 75 in good health.

V is TRBV5-1 and J is TRBJ2-1; TCRdb names TRBD1, which stays unverified in the absence of DNA. Germline lookup yields CDR1 SGHRS and CDR2 YFSETQ. CDR3 size: 15 residues. The CDR3 sequence is CASSLVAGVMAEQFF.

The gene calls are TRBV5-1 and TRBJ2-1; the D gene TCRdb calls, TRBD1, cannot be checked with no DNA. Germline V gene lookup returns CDR1 SGHRS and CDR2 YFSETQ. This CDR3 is 16 amino acids long. Here the CDR3 reads CASSEGPAGDGNEQFF.

This chain joins TRBV9 and TRBJ2-1; TCRdb outputs TRBD2, but without DNA this stays unchecked. The CDR3 runs 19 residues. The germline V gene has CDR1 SGDLS and CDR2 YYNGEE. CDR3 amino acids: CASSATTSGRVKSYNEQFF.

CDR3 residues: CASSEDRARQPQHF. The chain couples TRBV2 to TRBJ1-5; lacking DNA, the TRBD1 call made by TCRdb goes unchecked. CDR1 and CDR2 (germline): SNHLY, FYNNEI. This CDR3 has 14 amino acids.

V usage is TRBV6-2 or TRBV6-3 and J usage is TRBJ1-2. This CDR3 has 13 amino acids. In germline, CDR1 is MNHEY, CDR2 SVGEGT. The CDR3 loop reads CASRGGKTSGYTF.